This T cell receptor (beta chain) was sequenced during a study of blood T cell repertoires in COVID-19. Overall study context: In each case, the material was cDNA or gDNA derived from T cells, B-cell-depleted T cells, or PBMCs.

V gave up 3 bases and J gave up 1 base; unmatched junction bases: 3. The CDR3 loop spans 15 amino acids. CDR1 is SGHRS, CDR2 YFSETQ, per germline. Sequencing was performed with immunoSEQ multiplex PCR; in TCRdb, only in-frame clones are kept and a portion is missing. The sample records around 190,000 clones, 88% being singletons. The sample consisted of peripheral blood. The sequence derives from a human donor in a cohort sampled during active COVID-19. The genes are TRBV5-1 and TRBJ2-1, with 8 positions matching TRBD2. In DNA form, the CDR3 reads TGCGCCAGCAGCTCCCCGGGGGGGTCCTACAATGAGCAGTTCTTC. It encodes CASSSPGGSYNEQFF.